The clone carrying this TCR beta chain has only a few counts. Its antigen is as yet unknown. This specimen belongs to a study of identical twins. The CDR3 is 15 amino acids. V was cut by 4 bases and J by 7 bases, with 19 bases left in between. Per the germline V gene, CDR1 is SGHRS and CDR2 is YFSETQ. Via MiXCR, TCRdb re-called the 5' RACE reads, giving one row per CDR3 protein. Of fewer than 650,000 distinct CDR3 sequences in the sample, about 7% were seen once. Overall study findings and caveats: The more abundant beta clonotypes in cord blood had fewer insertions, and memory repertoires did not show this.

These data also featured in a second study, about yellow fever vaccine responses in identical twins.

This chain links TRBV5-1 with TRBJ2-3; the D gene could be TRBD1 or TRBD2 (5 bases each). This TCR came from a woman aged 18 to 35 in good health. Sequencing was performed on PBMCs. The CDR3 spells CASSPGAPSSYTQYF. In DNA form, the CDR3 reads TGCGCCAGCAGCCCCGGGGCTCCTTCCTCTTATACGCAGTATTTT. The full variable domain, completed using reference TRBV5-1 and TRBJ2-3, is KAGVTQTPRYLIKTRGQQVTLSCSPISGHRSVSWYQQTPGQGLQFLFEYFSETQRNKGNFPGRFSGRQFSNSRSEMNVSTLELGDSALYLCASSPGAPSSYTQYFGPGTRLTVL.